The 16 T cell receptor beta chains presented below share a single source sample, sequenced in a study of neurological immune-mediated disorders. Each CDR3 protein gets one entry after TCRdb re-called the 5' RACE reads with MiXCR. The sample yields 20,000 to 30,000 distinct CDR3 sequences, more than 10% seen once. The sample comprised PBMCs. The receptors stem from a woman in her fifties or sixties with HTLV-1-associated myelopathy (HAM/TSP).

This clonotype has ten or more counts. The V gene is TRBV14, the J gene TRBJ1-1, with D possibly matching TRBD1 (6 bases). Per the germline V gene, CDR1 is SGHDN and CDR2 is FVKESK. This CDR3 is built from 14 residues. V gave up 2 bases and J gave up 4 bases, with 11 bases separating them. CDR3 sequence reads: CASSQSLQGTEAFF. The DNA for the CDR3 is TGTGCCAGCAGCCAATCCCTACAGGGCACTGAAGCTTTCTTT.

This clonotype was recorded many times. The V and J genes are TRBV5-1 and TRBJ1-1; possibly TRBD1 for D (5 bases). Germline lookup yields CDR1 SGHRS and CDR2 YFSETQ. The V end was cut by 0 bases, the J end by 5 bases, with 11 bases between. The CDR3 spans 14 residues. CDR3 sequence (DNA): TGCGCCAGCAGCTTGGAGCAGGGTCGGACTGAAGCTTTCTTT. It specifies CASSLEQGRTEAFF.

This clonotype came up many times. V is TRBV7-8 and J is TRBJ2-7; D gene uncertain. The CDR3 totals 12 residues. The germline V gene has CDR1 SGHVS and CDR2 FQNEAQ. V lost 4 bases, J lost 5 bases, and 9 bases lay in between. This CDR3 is CASSSGGDEQYF. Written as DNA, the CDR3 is TGTGCCAGCAGCTCAGGTGGGGACGAGCAGTACTTC.

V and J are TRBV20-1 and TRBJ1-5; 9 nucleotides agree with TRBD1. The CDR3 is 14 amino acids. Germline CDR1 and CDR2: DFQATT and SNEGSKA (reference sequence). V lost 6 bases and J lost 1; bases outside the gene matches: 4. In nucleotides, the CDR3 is TGCAGTGCACCCGACAGGGGGAGCAATCAGCCCCAGCATTTT. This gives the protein CSAPDRGSNQPQHF.

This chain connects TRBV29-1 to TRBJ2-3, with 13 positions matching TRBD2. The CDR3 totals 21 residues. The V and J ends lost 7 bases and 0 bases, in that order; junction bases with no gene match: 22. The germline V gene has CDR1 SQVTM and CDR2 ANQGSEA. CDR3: CSAKKRAFTSGGGSSTDTQYF. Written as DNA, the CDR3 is TGCAGCGCTAAGAAACGGGCCTTTACTAGCGGGGGGGGTTCTAGCACAGATACGCAGTATTTT.

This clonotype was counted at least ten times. Written as DNA, the CDR3 is TGTGCCAGCAGTTGGACGGGCCCCAACTCTGGGGCCAACGTCCTGACTTTC. Amino acid sequence: CASSWTGPNSGANVLTF. The J gene is TRBJ2-6, the V gene TRBV5-6; no definite D call. This CDR3 spans 17 amino acids. Germline V gene sequence: CDR1 SGHDT, CDR2 YYEEEE. Deletions cut 5 bases from V and 0 bases from J, with 15 bases between.

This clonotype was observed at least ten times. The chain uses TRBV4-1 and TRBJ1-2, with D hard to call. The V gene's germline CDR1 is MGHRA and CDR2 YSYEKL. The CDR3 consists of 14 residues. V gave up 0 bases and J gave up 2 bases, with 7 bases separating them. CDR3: CASSQDPGNYGYTF. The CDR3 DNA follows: TGCGCCAGCAGCCAAGATCCCGGGAACTATGGCTACACCTTC.

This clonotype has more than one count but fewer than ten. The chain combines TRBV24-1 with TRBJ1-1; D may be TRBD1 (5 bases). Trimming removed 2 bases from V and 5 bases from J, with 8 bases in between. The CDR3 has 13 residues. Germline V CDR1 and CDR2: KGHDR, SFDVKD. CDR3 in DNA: TGTGCCACCAGTGATTCGGGGGGGACTGAAGCTTTCTTT. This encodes CATSDSGGTEAFF.

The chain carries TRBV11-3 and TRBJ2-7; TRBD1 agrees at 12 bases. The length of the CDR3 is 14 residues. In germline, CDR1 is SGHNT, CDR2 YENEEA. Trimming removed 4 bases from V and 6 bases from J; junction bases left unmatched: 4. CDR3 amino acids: CASSSGTGGSEQYF. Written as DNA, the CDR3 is TGTGCCAGCAGCTCAGGGACAGGGGGCTCCGAGCAGTACTTC.

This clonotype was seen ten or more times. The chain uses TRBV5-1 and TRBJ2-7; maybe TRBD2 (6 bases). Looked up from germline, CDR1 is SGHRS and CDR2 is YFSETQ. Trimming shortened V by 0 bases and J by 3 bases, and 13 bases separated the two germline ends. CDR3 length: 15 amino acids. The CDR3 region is CASSLAGLPLYEQYF. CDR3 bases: TGCGCCAGCAGCTTGGCTGGACTACCCCTCTACGAGCAGTACTTC.

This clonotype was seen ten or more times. The CDR3 region has the DNA TGCAGTGCTAGCGGGGGGGGGGACAATGAGCAGTTCTTC. It encodes CSASGGGDNEQFF. The chain links TRBV20-1 to TRBJ2-1, with 8 bases matching TRBD2. CDR1 and CDR2 from the germline V gene are DFQATT and SNEGSKA (reference sequence). The CDR3 consists of 13 residues. Trimming at V came to 3 bases and at J to 5 bases, leaving 3 bases not matched to a gene.

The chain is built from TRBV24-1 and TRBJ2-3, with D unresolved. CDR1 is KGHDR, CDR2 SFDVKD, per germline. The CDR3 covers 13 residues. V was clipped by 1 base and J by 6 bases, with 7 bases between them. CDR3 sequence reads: CATSDLPGDTQYF. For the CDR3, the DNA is TGTGCCACCAGTGATTTACCCGGGGATACGCAGTATTTT.

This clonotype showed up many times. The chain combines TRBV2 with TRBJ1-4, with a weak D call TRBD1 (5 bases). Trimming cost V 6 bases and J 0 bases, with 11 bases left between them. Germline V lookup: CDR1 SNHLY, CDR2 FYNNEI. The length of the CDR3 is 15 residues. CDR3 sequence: CASRRDGATNEKLFF. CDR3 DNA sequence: TGTGCCAGCAGAAGGGACGGTGCAACTAATGAAAAACTGTTTTTT. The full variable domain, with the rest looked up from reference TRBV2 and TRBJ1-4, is EPEVTQTPSHQVTQMGQEVILRCVPISNHLYFYWYRQILGQKVEFLVSFYNNEISEKSEIFDDQFSVERPDGSNFTLKIRSTKLEDSAMYFCASRRDGATNEKLFFGSGTQLSVL.

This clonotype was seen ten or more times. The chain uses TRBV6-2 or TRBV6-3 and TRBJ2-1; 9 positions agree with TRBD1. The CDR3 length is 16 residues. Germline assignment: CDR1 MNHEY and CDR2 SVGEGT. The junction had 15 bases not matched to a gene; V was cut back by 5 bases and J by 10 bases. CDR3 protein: CASSKDPGTGFKEQFF. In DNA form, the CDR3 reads TGTGCCAGCAGTAAGGACCCCGGGACAGGGTTTAAGGAGCAGTTCTTC.

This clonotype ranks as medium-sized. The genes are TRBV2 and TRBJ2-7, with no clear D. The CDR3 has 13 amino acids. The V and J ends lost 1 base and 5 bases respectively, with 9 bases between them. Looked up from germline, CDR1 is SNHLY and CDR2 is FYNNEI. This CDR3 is CASSEGSPDEQYF. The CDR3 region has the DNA TGTGCCAGCAGTGAAGGTAGCCCCGACGAGCAGTACTTC. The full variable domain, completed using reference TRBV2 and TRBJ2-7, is EPEVTQTPSHQVTQMGQEVILRCVPISNHLYFYWYRQILGQKVEFLVSFYNNEISEKSEIFDDQFSVERPDGSNFTLKIRSTKLEDSAMYFCASSEGSPDEQYFGPGTRLTVT.

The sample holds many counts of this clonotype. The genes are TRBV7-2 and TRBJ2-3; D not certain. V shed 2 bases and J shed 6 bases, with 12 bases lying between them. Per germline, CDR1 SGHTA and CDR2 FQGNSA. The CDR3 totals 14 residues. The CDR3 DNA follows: TGTGCCAGCAGCTTAAACCTAAACCCCGATACGCAGTATTTT. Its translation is CASSLNLNPDTQYF. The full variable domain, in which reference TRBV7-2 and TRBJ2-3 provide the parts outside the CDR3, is GAGVSQSPSNKVTEKGKDVELRCDPISGHTALYWYRQSLGQGLEFLIYFQGNSAPDKSGLPSDRFSAERTGGSVSTLTIQRTQQEDSAVYLCASSLNLNPDTQYFGPGTRLTVL.